The 14 T cell receptor beta chains listed next were all sequenced from one sample in a study of beta chain features in type 1 diabetes (dated by TCRdb to 2016 to 2019). The library was produced with the immunoSEQ multiplex PCR assay. The High Capacity cDNA Reverse Transcription Kit was used to reverse transcribe all of the isolated RNA, meaning that expressed TCRB transcripts were what got sequenced. TCRdb provides this immuneACCESS table in a form limited to in-frame rearrangements. Some clones are lacking; in checked studies, under half of them reflect an unresolved V gene, and why the rest are absent is not known. In all, the sample holds 390,000 or so clones, and about 14% of those were seen once. Of the sample, 0.035% to 0.04% falls within the top ten clones. Sequenced input: naive CD4+ T cells from blood. Per the publication, the cell subset or site label means: true naive CD4+ T cells. Receptors originate from a young man in good health.

This clone was detected a few times. The chain combines TRBV7-9 with TRBJ1-2; no clear D. Trimming shortened V by 1 base and J by 4 bases, and 13 bases separated the two germline ends. Per the germline V gene, CDR1 is SEHNR and CDR2 is FQNEAQ (reference sequence). CDR3 length equals 15 residues. CDR3 nucleotide sequence: TGTGCCAGCAGCTTAGAAGCAATGGGAGTCTATGGCTACACCTTC. As protein: CASSLEAMGVYGYTF.

This clone turned up a few times. CDR3 nucleotide sequence: TGTGCCAGCAGTGAAGTGAACAGGGACTATGGCTACACCTTC. This gives the protein CASSEVNRDYGYTF. The rearrangement uses TRBV6-1 and TRBJ1-2, with D possibly matching TRBD1 (6 bases). With 1 base removed from V and 3 bases from J, the gap between germline ends came to 9 bases. CDR3 size: 14 residues. Germline V gives CDR1 MNHNS, CDR2 SASEGT.

This chain links TRBV29-1 with TRBJ1-4; maybe TRBD1 (6 bases). V lost 7 bases to trimming and J lost 4 bases, with 10 bases between them. The CDR3 length is 12 residues. CDR1 and CDR2 from the germline V gene are SQVTM and ANQGSEA. This CDR3 is CSAGQFNEKLFF. The CDR3 DNA reads as TGCAGCGCCGGACAGTTTAATGAAAAACTGTTTTTT.

This clone was seen many times. The rearrangement links TRBV30 to TRBJ2-1; 8 bases match TRBD2. The V gene end was trimmed by 2 bases and the J gene end by 5 bases; junction bases not matched to a gene: 8. The CDR3 is made up of 15 amino acids. Germline V gene data show CDR1 as GTSNPN and CDR2 as SVGIG (reference sequence). The DNA of the CDR3 is TGTGCCTGGAGTAACCCAGCGGGAGAGCACAATGAGCAGTTCTTC. Translating it yields CAWSNPAGEHNEQFF.

The genes are TRBV9 and TRBJ2-5; TRBD2 agrees at 8 bases. Germline V CDR1 and CDR2: SGDLS, YYNGEE. J was trimmed by 2 bases and V by 3 bases; bases with no gene match: 6. This CDR3 contains 15 residues. This chain's CDR3 is CASSAHSGVQETQYF. Here the CDR3 DNA reads TGTGCCAGCAGCGCCCATAGCGGGGTTCAAGAGACCCAGTACTTC.

This clone was picked up a small number of times. The chain is built from TRBV5-1 and TRBJ2-1; TRBD2 might be the D (6 bases). V was pared by 3 bases and J by 0 bases, with 10 bases between. This CDR3 contains 15 residues. Germline V CDR1 and CDR2: SGHRS, YFSETQ. DNA of the CDR3: TGCGCCAGCAGCTACCGGGAGAGCTCCTACAATGAGCAGTTCTTC. Translated, it gives CASSYRESSYNEQFF.

This clone was counted a few times. At one end the junction does not follow the germline gene, possibly because of a read error. The V and J genes are TRBV5-4 and TRBJ2-7; D is possibly TRBD1 (5 bases). The CDR3 is 15 residues long. The germline V gene encodes CDR1 SGHNT and CDR2 YYREEE (reference sequence). The chain's CDR3 is CASSLSTGLSYVQYF. CDR3 DNA: TGTGCCAGCAGCCTAAGTACAGGCCTTTCATACGTGCAGTACTTC. The full variable domain, rest sourced from reference TRBV5-4 and TRBJ2-7, is ETGVTQSPTHLIKTRGQQVTLRCSSQSGHNTVSWYQQALGQGPQFIFQYYREEENGRGNFPPRFSGLQFPNYSSELNVNALELDDSALYLCASSLSTGLSYVQYFGPGTRLTVT.

This clone was observed a handful of times. The rearrangement links TRBV30 to TRBJ2-1, with TRBD1 as a possible D gene (5 bases). CDR3 length: 15 residues. Trimming stripped 1 base from V and 2 bases from J, with 12 bases between. Germline CDR1 GTSNPN, CDR2 SVGIG (reference sequence). The CDR3, as DNA: TGTGCCTGGAGTGGAAGGGGTATGCCCTACAATGAGCAGTTCTTC. Its translation: CAWSGRGMPYNEQFF.

This clone was seen only a few times. The rearrangement joins TRBV9 to TRBJ1-4; tentatively, D is TRBD1 (6 bases). V was pared by 0 bases and J by 3 bases, with 15 bases between. The CDR3 consists of 17 residues. CDR1 and CDR2 (germline): SGDLS, YYNGEE. Written as DNA, the CDR3 is TGTGCCAGCAGCGTAGGCCGGGGGCGCGCGGCTAATGAAAAACTGTTTTTT. Protein sequence: CASSVGRGRAANEKLFF. Full variable domain (remainder filled in from reference TRBV9 and TRBJ1-4): DSGVTQTPKHLITATGQRVTLRCSPRSGDLSVYWYQQSLDQGLQFLIQYYNGEERAKGNILERFSAQQFPDLHSELNLSSLELGDSALYFCASSVGRGRAANEKLFFGSGTQLSVL.

This sequence joins TRBV7-2 and TRBJ2-3; 8 bases are shared with TRBD2. The CDR3 extends over 16 amino acids. The ends lost 3 bases at V and 1 base at J; junction bases unmatched: 6. Germline values: CDR1 SGHTA, CDR2 FQGNSA. CDR3 amino acids: CASSFLAGGRTDTQYF. As DNA, the CDR3 is TGTGCCAGCAGCTTTTTGGCGGGAGGCCGCACAGATACGCAGTATTTT. The whole variable domain, filled in from reference TRBV7-2 and TRBJ2-3, reads GAGVSQSPSNKVTEKGKDVELRCDPISGHTALYWYRQSLGQGLEFLIYFQGNSAPDKSGLPSDRFSAERTGGSVSTLTIQRTQQEDSAVYLCASSFLAGGRTDTQYFGPGTRLTVL.

Comments on this clone: A junction boundary mismatches the germline segment, possibly from a read error. The chain joins TRBV30 to TRBJ2-5, with D tentatively TRBD2 (5 bases). The CDR3 runs 13 residues. Germline CDR1 GTSNPN, CDR2 SVGIG (reference sequence). The CDR3 DNA sequence: TGTGCCGGGAGTGTACTGGGTGCCCGGACCCAGTACTTC. Protein sequence: CAGSVLGARTQYF.

This clone was found a few times. This rearrangement joins TRBV7-6 to TRBJ1-2; 7 nucleotides align to TRBD1. Germline values: CDR1 SGHVS, CDR2 FNYEAQ. The CDR3 contains 12 residues. The V segment lost 5 bases and the J segment 7 bases; nucleotides outside the gene matches: 4. In nucleotides, the CDR3 is TGTGCCAGCAGCCCTAGGGACAGTGGCTACACCTTC. Amino acids: CASSPRDSGYTF.

The chain carries TRBV9 and TRBJ2-1, with D possibly being TRBD2 (5 bases). The CDR3 totals 16 residues. Deletions cut 2 bases from V and 5 bases from J, with 17 bases between. CDR1 is SGDLS and CDR2 is YYNGEE in the germline V gene. This chain's CDR3 is CASSVLFGNGHNEQFF. The CDR3, as DNA: TGTGCCAGCAGCGTTCTTTTCGGGAACGGCCACAATGAGCAGTTCTTC.

The chain carries TRBV5-1 and TRBJ1-2; maybe TRBD1 (5 bases). CDR3 length: 15 amino acids. Germline loops: CDR1 SGHRS, CDR2 YFSETQ. The V gene lost 0 bases and the J gene lost 4 bases, with 13 bases spanning the gap. CDR3 DNA sequence: TGCGCCAGCAGCTTGGGGGCCGGACAAGCCTATGGCTACACCTTC. Encoded protein: CASSLGAGQAYGYTF.